A selection of T cell receptor beta chains follows, all from one sample in a study of T cells after yellow fever vaccination. TCRdb used MiXCR to reprocess the 5' RACE reads, holding one entry per CDR3 protein. The sample comprises around 360,000 distinct CDR3 sequences, 11% of which are singletons, and 15% to 20% rests with the top ten. The starting material was PBMCs, obtained on the day of the first yellow fever vaccination. The receptor set was obtained from a man aged 18 to 35 who received the YFV17D yellow fever vaccine. Each CDR3 is given with its conserved first and last residue. The D gene is left open where the match is weak. Only part of the rows carry a size: once, few, many, or a class if the clone is expanded.

D,V,J,size,DNA,CDR3
TRBD1,TRBV5-1,TRBJ2-2,many,TGCGCCAGCAGCTTCGGGACAGGGGTCACCGGGGAGCTGTTTTTT,CASSFGTGVTGELFF
.,TRBV4-3,TRBJ2-3,.,TGCGCCAGCAGCCAAGATCGTCACCATACGCAGTATTTT,CASSQDRHHTQYF
TRBD2,TRBV10-3,TRBJ2-5,few,TGTGCCGCCTCTTCTAGCGGGGGCAAAGAGACCCAGTACTTC,CAASSSGGKETQYF
.,TRBV5-1,TRBJ1-1,few,TGCGCCAGCAGAAGGGGTTTCTTGAACACTGAAGCTTTCTTT,CASRRGFLNTEAFF
TRBD1,TRBV6-1,TRBJ2-6,few,TGTGCCAGCAGTCAGGACAGGGGGCGCCGGGCCAACGTCCTGACTTTC,CASSQDRGRRANVLTF
TRBD1,TRBV20-1,TRBJ1-5,.,TGCAGTGCCTCCGGACAGGTTCAAAATCAGCCCCAGCATTTT,CSASGQVQNQPQHF
TRBD1,TRBV7-9,TRBJ1-4,few,TGTGCCAGCAGCTTAGGCGGGACAGCGAGTGAAAAACTGTTTTTT,CASSLGGTASEKLFF
.,TRBV7-9,TRBJ1-2,few,TGTGCCAGCAGTACTCAGGTTTACGGCTACACCTTC,CASSTQVYGYTF
TRBD2,TRBV20-1,TRBJ2-3,.,TGCAGTGCTGATAGCGGGGGGGAGGGCACAGATACGCAGTATTTT,CSADSGGEGTDTQYF
.,TRBV6-2/TRBV6-3,TRBJ1-2,few,TGTGCCAGCAGTGACCCCGGGACACCTTATGGCTACACCTTC,CASSDPGTPYGYTF
TRBD2,TRBV7-8,TRBJ2-3,.,TGTGCCAGCAGCTCTTTAGCGGGGGGGCCAGGGGATACGCAGTATTTT,CASSSLAGGPGDTQYF
.,TRBV6-1,TRBJ1-3,few,TGTGCCAGTATCTTGGTGGGCAGGGGTGGAAACACCATATATTTT,CASILVGRGGNTIYF
TRBD2,TRBV7-2,TRBJ2-1,many,TGTGCCAGCAGCTTAGCTTTGGCTAGCGGGGGATATGAGCAGTTCTTC,CASSLALASGGYEQFF
TRBD2,TRBV14,TRBJ2-3,.,TGTGCCAGCAGCCAGTTCCGGACTAGCGGGGCCATTGATACGCAGTATTTT,CASSQFRTSGAIDTQYF
.,TRBV7-2,TRBJ2-7,.,TGTGCCAGCAGCGTCCGGGACCTAAAGGGAGAGCAGTACTTC,CASSVRDLKGEQYF
.,TRBV29-1,TRBJ2-2,few,TGCAGCGTTGAAGACGGGGCGGCAGACACCGGGGAGCTGTTTTTT,CSVEDGAADTGELFF
.,TRBV5-1,TRBJ2-1,few,TGCGCCAGCAGCTTGTCGGTGGGCCTCTGGAGCGGAGAGCAGTTCTTC,CASSLSVGLWSGEQFF
.,TRBV9,TRBJ2-1,.,TGTGCCAGCAGCGTAGTTGGGCCCGGGAGCTCCTACAATGAGCAGTTCTTC,CASSVVGPGSSYNEQFF
.,TRBV20-1,TRBJ1-6,few,TGCAGTGCTAGAGATGACGGGGATTCACCCCTCCACTTT,CSARDDGDSPLHF
TRBD1,TRBV7-9,TRBJ1-4,few,TGTGCCAGCAGCCGGACAGGTCCCGGTGAAAAACTGTTTTTT,CASSRTGPGEKLFF
TRBD2,TRBV6-1,TRBJ2-5,.,TGTGCCATTGTTTGTAGCGGGGGTCACCAAGAGACCCAGTACTTC,CAIVCSGGHQETQYF
.,TRBV24-1,TRBJ2-1,.,TGTGCCACCAGTGATTTGACACGAGATAGGGAGCAGTTCTTC,CATSDLTRDREQFF
.,TRBV5-1,TRBJ2-1,few,TGCGCCAGCAGCTTGGCCGGACAGCCTAATGAGCAGTTCTTC,CASSLAGQPNEQFF